These 26 T cell receptor beta chains were all obtained from the same sample, sequenced in a study of T-cell memory formation after mild COVID-19. In TCRdb, the 5' RACE reads were re-called with MiXCR into one record per CDR3 protein. The repertoire holds 110,000 or so distinct CDR3 sequences, with about 20% as singletons. The sequenced sample was PBMCs or a T cell subset sorted from them (not recorded which). The receptors were sampled from a man aged 18 to 30 who had mild COVID-19 (a few samples of this study predate the infection). Cell type and time point are not known.

The table lists this clonotype with many counts. The chain joins TRBV5-1 to TRBJ2-5; the D gene could be TRBD1 or TRBD2 (6 bases each). The CDR3 has 16 residues. Germline-derived CDR1 and CDR2 are SGHRS and YFSETQ. V was trimmed by 6 bases and J by 4 bases, leaving 22 bases between them. The CDR3 bases are TGCGCCAGCACCCCATACGGGCAGGGGACTCGAGAGACCCAGTACTTC. Translating it yields CASTPYGQGTRETQYF.

This clonotype was picked up a small number of times. The chain's CDR3 is CASSHVPLAERYNEQFF. Written as DNA, the CDR3 is TGCGCCAGCAGCCATGTTCCTCTAGCGGAGCGCTACAATGAGCAGTTCTTC. The V call is TRBV4-3, the J call TRBJ2-1; 7 bases are shared with TRBD2. Trimming removed 3 bases from V and 3 bases from J; junction bases left unmatched: 11. Germline V lookup: CDR1 LGHNA, CDR2 YSLEER. The CDR3 has 17 amino acids.

The CDR3 is CASSSPRGDSYNEQFF. CDR3 sequence (DNA): TGTGCCAGCAGTTCCCCGCGGGGGGACTCCTACAATGAGCAGTTCTTC. The gene calls are TRBV12-3 or TRBV12-4 and TRBJ2-1; 8 nucleotides line up with TRBD2. J was trimmed by 0 bases and V by 4 bases; bases with no gene match: 5. The CDR3 is 16 residues long.

J is TRBJ2-1 and V is TRBV20-1; D is tentatively TRBD1 or TRBD2 (5 bases each). The CDR3 loop spans 14 amino acids. Germline CDR1 and CDR2: DFQATT and SNEGSKA (reference sequence). Trimming took 6 bases from V and 7 from J, leaving 19 bases between them. As DNA, the CDR3 is TGCAGTGCAACCGACAGCGGCCTAAGTAATGAGCAGTTCTTC. This translates into CSATDSGLSNEQFF.

This clonotype was seen a few times. The V call is TRBV5-1, the J call TRBJ2-5; no reliable D call. CDR1 and CDR2 from the germline V gene are SGHRS and YFSETQ. The CDR3 extends over 13 amino acids. The ends were cut back, 3 bases at V and 7 bases at J, with 13 bases in the middle. CDR3 residues: CASSSPPFRTQYF. The CDR3 nucleotides read TGCGCCAGCAGCTCCCCCCCCTTTCGGACCCAGTACTTC.

V gene TRBV19 combines with J gene TRBJ1-1; possibly TRBD1 for D (6 bases). Germline V lookup: CDR1 LNHDA, CDR2 SQIVND (reference sequence). The CDR3 contains 15 residues. Trimming cost V 5 bases and J 0 bases, with 13 bases left between them. The CDR3, as DNA: TGTGCCAGTAGTTTCCCGGGACATATGAACACTGAAGCTTTCTTT. It specifies CASSFPGHMNTEAFF. Using reference TRBV19 and TRBJ1-1 for the parts outside the CDR3, the full variable domain is DGGITQSPKYLFRKEGQNVTLSCEQNLNHDAMYWYRQDPGQGLRLIYYSQIVNDFQKGDIAEGYSVSREKKESFPLTVTSAQKNPTAFYLCASSFPGHMNTEAFFGQGTRLTVV.

The chain carries TRBV3-1 and TRBJ2-3, with D perhaps matching TRBD1 (5 bases). Between the trimmed V and J ends, which lost 4 bases and 3 bases, there was a span of 14 bases. Germline CDR1 reads LGHDT; CDR2 reads YNNKEL (reference sequence). This CDR3 comprises 15 residues. CDR3 sequence (DNA): TGTGCCAGCAGCCCAGACCAGGGAATGACAGATACGCAGTATTTT. This sequence encodes CASSPDQGMTDTQYF.

Turning to this clonotype: One junction end disagrees with the germline gene, perhaps due to a read error. The chain uses TRBV7-7 and TRBJ2-2, with a weak D call TRBD1 (5 bases). Germline V CDR1 and CDR2: SSHAT, FNYEAQ (reference sequence). This CDR3 has 12 residues. CDR3 loop: CASSAGTGELFF. The CDR3 DNA reads TGTGCTAGCAGCGCAGGGACCGGGGAGCTGTTTTTT.

This clonotype was counted between two and nine times. The DNA of the CDR3 is TGTGCCAGCAGTCGGGCCCTAGCGGGGGGATTCACAGATACGCAGTATTTT. It encodes CASSRALAGGFTDTQYF. The chain combines TRBV7-2 with TRBJ2-3; 11 bases map to TRBD2. The CDR3 covers 17 residues. The V and J ends lost 6 bases and 2 bases, in that order; junction bases with no gene match: 10. Looked up from germline, CDR1 is SGHTA and CDR2 is FQGNSA.

The chain links TRBV3-1 to TRBJ2-5; D ambiguous. The germline V and J ends were trimmed by 0 bases and 4 bases, with 9 bases remaining between them. The germline V gene has CDR1 LGHDT and CDR2 YNNKEL (reference sequence). The CDR3 sequence is 14 residues long. The CDR3 here is CASSQESDGETQYF. CDR3 nucleotides: TGTGCCAGCAGCCAAGAATCGGACGGAGAGACCCAGTACTTC.

This clonotype was counted a few times. V is TRBV7-2 and J is TRBJ2-7; 8 positions match TRBD2. J lost 2 bases, V lost 0 bases, and 6 bases had no gene match. Germline values: CDR1 SGHTA, CDR2 FQGNSA. The CDR3 is 16 residues long. The DNA for the CDR3 is TGTGCCAGCAGCTTAGCGGTCAGCGGGGGAGCCTACGAGCAGTACGTC. Its translation: CASSLAVSGGAYEQYV.

This clonotype was detected ten times or more. The chain joins TRBV9 to TRBJ2-5, with 7 bases lining up with TRBD2. Germline V gene sequence: CDR1 SGDLS, CDR2 YYNGEE. V lost 4 bases and J lost 5; bases outside the gene matches: 5. This CDR3 has 13 residues. The CDR3, as DNA: TGTGCCAGCAGCAAGGACGGGGGGGAGACCCAGTACTTC. Translated: CASSKDGGETQYF.

This clonotype was counted a few times. The J gene is TRBJ1-5, the V gene TRBV7-9; no reliable D call. The CDR3 consists of 16 residues. Per the germline V gene, CDR1 is SEHNR and CDR2 is FQNEAQ (reference sequence). V was cut by 0 bases and J by 0 bases, with 9 bases left in between. CDR3 sequence: CASSLAAGYSNQPQHF. In DNA form, the CDR3 reads TGTGCCAGCAGCTTAGCGGCAGGCTATAGCAATCAGCCCCAGCATTTT.

This clonotype was found a few times. V gene TRBV29-1 combines with J gene TRBJ2-7; 8 bases map to TRBD1. The CDR3 has 13 residues. Germline lookup yields CDR1 SQVTM and CDR2 ANQGSEA. V lost 3 bases and J lost 3; bases outside the gene matches: 4. CDR3 protein: CSVEGQEDYEQYF. The CDR3 coding sequence is TGCAGCGTTGAGGGACAGGAGGACTACGAGCAGTACTTC.

This chain joins TRBV7-2 and TRBJ2-1; D is uncertain. The length of the CDR3 is 17 residues. V shed 5 bases and J shed 0 bases, with 17 bases lying between them. Germline lookup yields CDR1 SGHTA and CDR2 FQGNSA. CDR3 coding DNA: TGTGCCAGCAGCATACGCGGCGCCAGATCCTCCTACAATGAGCAGTTCTTC. This encodes CASSIRGARSSYNEQFF.

The rearrangement uses TRBV6-5 and TRBJ2-7; 7 bases are a match to TRBD1. V shed 2 bases and J 3 bases; nucleotides not matched to a gene: 4. Germline V gene data show CDR1 as MNHEY and CDR2 as SVGAGI. The CDR3 spans 14 residues. The CDR3 nucleotides read TGTGCCAGCAGTTACGCCGGGACAGACTACGAGCAGTACTTC. This encodes CASSYAGTDYEQYF.

Here the CDR3 reads CASSQDGYNEQFF. The CDR3 region has the DNA TGTGCCAGCAGCCAGGACGGGTACAATGAGCAGTTCTTC. This chain connects TRBV11-3 to TRBJ2-1; D not certain. The CDR3 covers 13 residues. Trimming left V 5 bases short and J 4 bases short, with 9 bases between. Germline V gives CDR1 SGHNT, CDR2 YENEEA.

The V call is TRBV12-3 or TRBV12-4, the J call TRBJ2-7; TRBD1 matches 7 bases. Trimming removed 4 bases from V and 2 bases from J; junction bases left unmatched: 8. This CDR3 has 15 residues. CDR3 region: CASSSLRQGPYEQYF. As DNA, the CDR3 is TGTGCCAGCAGTTCTCTCCGACAGGGCCCCTACGAGCAGTACTTC.

The V and J genes are TRBV5-6 and TRBJ2-3; D gene ambiguous. This CDR3 is 16 amino acids long. The germline V and J ends were trimmed by 2 bases and 1 base, with 14 bases remaining between them. Germline V gives CDR1 SGHDT, CDR2 YYEEEE. This CDR3 is CASSLLGFSRTDTQYF. CDR3 bases: TGTGCCAGCAGCTTACTGGGGTTTTCTCGCACAGATACGCAGTATTTT.

By sample fraction, this clonotype is medium-sized. The chain recombines TRBV12-3 or TRBV12-4 with TRBJ1-2; unclear D gene. CDR3 length: 13 amino acids. V lost 4 bases and J lost 7, with 13 bases in between. CDR3: CASSSNGFGGYTF. In nucleotides, the CDR3 is TGTGCCAGCAGTTCCAATGGTTTCGGTGGCTACACCTTC.

The V call is TRBV28, the J call TRBJ1-4; 7 bases fit TRBD1. This CDR3 has 14 amino acids. V lost 6 bases to trimming and J lost 6 bases; unmatched junction nucleotides: 7. Germline CDR1 is MDHEN and CDR2 is SYDVKM. CDR3 residues: CASRGTGADEKLFF. CDR3 nucleotides: TGTGCCAGCAGGGGTACAGGGGCTGATGAAAAACTGTTTTTT.

This clonotype was detected only a few times. The CDR3: CASSLGGGGGEAFF. The CDR3, as DNA: TGTGCCAGCAGTTTAGGAGGGGGAGGGGGAGAAGCTTTCTTT. The chain uses TRBV12-3 or TRBV12-4 and TRBJ1-1; TRBD1 might be the D (6 bases). The CDR3 is made up of 14 amino acids. V shed 1 base and J shed 8 bases, with 14 bases lying between them.

This clonotype was detected a few times. J is TRBJ1-2 and V is TRBV11-2; D perhaps matches TRBD1 (6 bases). The CDR3 has 13 residues. V was shortened by 2 bases and J by 10 bases, with 14 bases between the two germline ends. Germline CDR1 reads SGHAT; CDR2 reads FQNNGV. The CDR3 DNA follows: TGTGCCAGCAGCTTAAGGATAGGGGGGGACTACACCTTC. Protein sequence: CASSLRIGGDYTF.

The chain combines TRBV6-7 with TRBJ2-3, with 10 bases that match TRBD2. TRBV6-7 is an open reading frame whose function is uncertain. This CDR3 has 16 amino acids. The V and J ends lost 7 bases and 1 base, in that order; junction bases with no gene match: 8. In DNA form, the CDR3 reads TGTGCCAGCACTCCTAGCGGGGGCCTAGGCACAGATACGCAGTATTTT. This codes for CASTPSGGLGTDTQYF.

The chain links TRBV11-2 to TRBJ2-1, with a tentative D call TRBD2 (6 bases). The CDR3 runs 15 residues. Trimming took off 5 bases at V and 6 bases at J, with 17 bases between the two ends. CDR1 SGHAT and CDR2 FQNNGV come from the germline V gene. The CDR3 spells CASSPSAVEGNEQFF. For the CDR3, the DNA is TGTGCCAGCAGCCCCTCTGCTGTGGAGGGCAATGAGCAGTTCTTC.

This chain links TRBV9 with TRBJ2-3, with D perhaps given as TRBD1 or TRBD2 (5 bases each). The CDR3 totals 13 residues. The ends were cut back, 7 bases at V and 5 bases at J, with 14 bases in the middle. The V gene's germline CDR1 is SGDLS and CDR2 YYNGEE. The CDR3 reads CASAGTEVDTQYF. The CDR3 DNA sequence: TGTGCCAGCGCCGGGACCGAGGTAGATACGCAGTATTTT. The whole variable domain, filled in from reference TRBV9 and TRBJ2-3, reads DSGVTQTPKHLITATGQRVTLRCSPRSGDLSVYWYQQSLDQGLQFLIQYYNGEERAKGNILERFSAQQFPDLHSELNLSSLELGDSALYFCASAGTEVDTQYFGPGTRLTVL.